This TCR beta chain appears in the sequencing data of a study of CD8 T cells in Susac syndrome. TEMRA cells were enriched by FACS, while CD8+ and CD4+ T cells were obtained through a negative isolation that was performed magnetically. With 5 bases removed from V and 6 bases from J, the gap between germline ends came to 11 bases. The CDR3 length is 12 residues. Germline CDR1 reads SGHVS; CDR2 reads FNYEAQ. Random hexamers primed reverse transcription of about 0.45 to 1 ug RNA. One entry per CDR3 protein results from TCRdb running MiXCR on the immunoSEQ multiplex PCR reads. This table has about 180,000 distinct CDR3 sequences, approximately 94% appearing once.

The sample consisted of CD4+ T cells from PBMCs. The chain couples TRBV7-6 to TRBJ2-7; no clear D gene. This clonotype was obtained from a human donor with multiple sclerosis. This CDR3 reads CASSRVGSEQYF. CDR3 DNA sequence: TGTGCCAGCAGCCGGGTAGGGTCCGAGCAGTACTTC.